The 4 T cell receptor beta chains in this list originate from one sample, sequenced in a study of T cell repertoires in cytomegalovirus infection. TCRdb used MiXCR to reprocess the reads, holding one entry per CDR3 protein. The table shows about 260,000 distinct CDR3 sequences, with 12% to 15% occurring only once. The sample comprised PBMCs. These receptors were collected from a human donor in good health (CMV status not recorded). Some clones in this sample may be carry-over from other donors' samples.

The chain recombines TRBV20-1 with TRBJ2-1, with TRBD1 matching 9 bases. Unmatched junction bases numbered 12, after V lost 5 bases and J lost 10 bases. The CDR3 is made up of 14 amino acids. CDR1 is DFQATT, CDR2 SNEGSKA, per germline (reference sequence). CDR3 loop: CSAPKGQGDREQFF. The CDR3, as DNA: TGCAGTGCTCCAAAGGGACAGGGAGATAGGGAGCAGTTCTTC.

This clonotype was detected ten times or more. J is TRBJ1-1 and V is TRBV20-1; tentatively, D is TRBD1 (5 bases). CDR1 is DFQATT, CDR2 SNEGSKA, per germline (reference sequence). The V and J ends lost 6 bases and 1 base respectively, with 18 bases between them. CDR3 length: 15 amino acids. The CDR3 DNA reads as TGCAGTGCCGACTATCTGGGACCGAGGAACACTGAAGCTTTCTTT. Translation: CSADYLGPRNTEAFF.

This clonotype was observed many times. The chain carries TRBV6-1 and TRBJ2-7, with 9 bases matching TRBD2. The CDR3 is made up of 14 amino acids. Germline V gives CDR1 MNHNS, CDR2 SASEGT. Trimming took 7 bases from V and 2 from J; bases not matched to a gene: 6. This chain's CDR3 is CASTPLAGPYEQYF. For the CDR3, the DNA is TGTGCCAGCACCCCACTAGCGGGTCCCTACGAGCAGTACTTC.

This clonotype has at least ten counts. The chain's CDR3 is CASSLALGTGELFF. CDR3 nucleotides: TGTGCCAGCAGTTTAGCGCTCGGAACCGGGGAGCTGTTTTTT. The chain employs TRBV12-3 or TRBV12-4 and TRBJ2-2, with unresolved D. The CDR3 consists of 14 residues. The V and J ends lost 0 bases and 5 bases respectively, with 7 bases between them.